This T cell receptor beta chain is drawn from a study of blood T cell repertoires in COVID-19. The CDR3 is 15 amino acids. The germline V gene encodes CDR1 MNHEY and CDR2 SMNVEV (reference sequence). The V gene lost 5 bases and the J gene lost 2 bases, with 16 bases spanning the gap. Method: immunoSEQ multiplex PCR; TCRdb's copy keeps in-frame clones and lacks some. The sample lists more than 350,000 clones, 80% to 90% occurring once. The V call is TRBV27, the J call TRBJ2-7; no firm D call. This TCR was recovered from a man between 18 and 35 years old who had recovered from COVID-19. The sequencing input was PBMCs or T cells enriched from blood (not recorded which). For the CDR3, the DNA is TGTGCCAGCAGTCCTGGGTCGGGTATCGCCTACGAGCAGTACTTC. Translation gives CASSPGSGIAYEQYF.